This TCR beta chain was recovered during a study of identical twins. Study observations and caveats: Abundant beta clonotypes from cord blood had fewer insertions, unlike memory repertoires, which showed none.

Donors were all healthy Caucasians. Using its own MiXCR run on the 5' RACE reads, TCRdb lists one record per CDR3 protein. This sample carries 150,000 or so distinct CDR3 sequences, under 4.5% of them seen once, and the ten largest clones take around 8%. Per the germline V gene, CDR1 is MNHEY and CDR2 is SMNVEV (reference sequence). This CDR3 has 15 residues. J was trimmed by 6 bases and V by 2 bases; bases with no gene match: 8. This clonotype has ten or more counts. Its antigen is unknown. The chain uses TRBV27 and TRBJ2-3; the match to TRBD2 covers 7 bases. The TCR comes from a man younger than 30 in good health. Sequences were obtained from memory T cells sorted from blood. The CDR3: CASSLGGSRRDTQYF. Written as DNA, the CDR3 is TGTGCCAGCAGTTTAGGCGGGAGTAGACGCGATACGCAGTATTTT.